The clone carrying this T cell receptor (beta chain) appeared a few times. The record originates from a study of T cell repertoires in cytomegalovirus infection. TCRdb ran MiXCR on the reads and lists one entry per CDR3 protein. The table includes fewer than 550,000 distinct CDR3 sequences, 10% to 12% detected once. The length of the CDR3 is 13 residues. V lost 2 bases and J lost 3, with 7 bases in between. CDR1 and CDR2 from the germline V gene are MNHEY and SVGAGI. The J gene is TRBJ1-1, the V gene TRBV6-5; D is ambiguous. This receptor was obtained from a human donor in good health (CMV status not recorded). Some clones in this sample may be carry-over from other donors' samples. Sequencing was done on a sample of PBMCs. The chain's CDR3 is CASSYRPYTEAFF. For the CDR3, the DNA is TGTGCCAGCAGTTACAGGCCTTACACTGAAGCTTTCTTT.